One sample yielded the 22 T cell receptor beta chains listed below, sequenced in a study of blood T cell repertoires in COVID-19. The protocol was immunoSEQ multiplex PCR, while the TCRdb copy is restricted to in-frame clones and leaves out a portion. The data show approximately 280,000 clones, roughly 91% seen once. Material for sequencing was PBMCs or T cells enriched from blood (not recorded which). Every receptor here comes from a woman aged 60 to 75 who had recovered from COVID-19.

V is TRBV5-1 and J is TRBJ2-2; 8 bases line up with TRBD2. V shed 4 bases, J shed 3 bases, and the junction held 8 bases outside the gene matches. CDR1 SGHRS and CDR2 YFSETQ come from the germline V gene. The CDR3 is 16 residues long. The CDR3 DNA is TGCGCCAGCAGCGGGGAAGGGACTAGATACACCGGGGAGCTGTTTTTT. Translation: CASSGEGTRYTGELFF.

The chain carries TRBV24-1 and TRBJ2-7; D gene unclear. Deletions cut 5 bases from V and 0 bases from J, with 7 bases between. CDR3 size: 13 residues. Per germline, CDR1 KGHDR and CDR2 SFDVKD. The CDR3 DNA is TGTGCCACCAGTGGACGGAGCTCCTACGAGCAGTACTTC. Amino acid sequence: CATSGRSSYEQYF.

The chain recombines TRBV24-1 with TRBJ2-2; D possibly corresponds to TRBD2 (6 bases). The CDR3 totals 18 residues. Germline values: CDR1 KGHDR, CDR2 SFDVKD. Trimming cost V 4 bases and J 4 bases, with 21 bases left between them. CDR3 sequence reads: CATSENLAYSKPTGELFF. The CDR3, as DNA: TGTGCCACCAGTGAGAATCTAGCGTACTCAAAACCCACCGGGGAGCTGTTTTTT.

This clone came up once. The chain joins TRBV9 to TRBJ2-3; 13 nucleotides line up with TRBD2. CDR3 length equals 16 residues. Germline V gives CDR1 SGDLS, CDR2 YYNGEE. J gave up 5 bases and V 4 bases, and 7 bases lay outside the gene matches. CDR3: CASSPRTSGRKDTQYF. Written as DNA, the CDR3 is TGTGCCAGCAGCCCCAGGACTAGCGGGAGAAAAGATACGCAGTATTTT.

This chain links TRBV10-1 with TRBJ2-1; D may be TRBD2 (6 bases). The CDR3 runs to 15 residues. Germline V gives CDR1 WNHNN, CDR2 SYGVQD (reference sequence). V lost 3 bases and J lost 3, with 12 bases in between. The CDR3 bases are TGCGCCAGCAGTGACTCGGGAGCGCTCTACAATGAGCAGTTCTTC. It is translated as CASSDSGALYNEQFF.

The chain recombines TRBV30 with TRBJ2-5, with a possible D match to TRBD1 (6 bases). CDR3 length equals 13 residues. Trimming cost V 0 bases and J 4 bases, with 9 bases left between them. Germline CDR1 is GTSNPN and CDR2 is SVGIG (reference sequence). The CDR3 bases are TGTGCCTGGAGTGTTCGGACAGCAGAGACCCAGTACTTC. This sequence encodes CAWSVRTAETQYF.

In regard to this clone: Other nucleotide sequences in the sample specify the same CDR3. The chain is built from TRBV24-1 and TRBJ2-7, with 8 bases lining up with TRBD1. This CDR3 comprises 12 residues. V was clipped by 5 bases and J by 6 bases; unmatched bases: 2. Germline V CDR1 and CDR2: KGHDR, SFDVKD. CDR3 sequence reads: CATSGDRGEQYF. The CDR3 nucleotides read TGTGCCACCAGTGGAGACAGGGGCGAGCAGTACTTC.

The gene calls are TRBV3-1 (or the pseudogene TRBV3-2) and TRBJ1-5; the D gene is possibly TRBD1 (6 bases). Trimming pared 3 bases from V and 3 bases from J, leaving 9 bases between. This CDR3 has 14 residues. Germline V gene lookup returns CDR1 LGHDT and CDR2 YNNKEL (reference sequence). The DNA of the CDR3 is TGTGCCAGCAGCCATGGACAGCCCAATCAGCCCCAGCATTTT. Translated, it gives CASSHGQPNQPQHF.

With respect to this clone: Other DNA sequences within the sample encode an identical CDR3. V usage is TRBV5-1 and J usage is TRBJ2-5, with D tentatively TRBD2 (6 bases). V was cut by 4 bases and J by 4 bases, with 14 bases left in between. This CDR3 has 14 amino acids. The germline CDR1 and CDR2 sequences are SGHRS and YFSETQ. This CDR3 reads CASSQASGVETQYF. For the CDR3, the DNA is TGCGCCAGCAGCCAAGCGTCGGGGGTAGAGACCCAGTACTTC.

CDR3 residues: CASSDHRDQPQHF. The DNA of the CDR3 is TGTGCCAGCAGTGACCACAGGGATCAGCCCCAGCATTTT. The V and J genes are TRBV6-1 and TRBJ1-5, with TRBD1 as a possible D gene (6 bases). Trimming shortened V by 3 bases and J by 5 bases, and 8 bases separated the two germline ends. The germline V gene has CDR1 MNHNS and CDR2 SASEGT. The CDR3 totals 13 residues.

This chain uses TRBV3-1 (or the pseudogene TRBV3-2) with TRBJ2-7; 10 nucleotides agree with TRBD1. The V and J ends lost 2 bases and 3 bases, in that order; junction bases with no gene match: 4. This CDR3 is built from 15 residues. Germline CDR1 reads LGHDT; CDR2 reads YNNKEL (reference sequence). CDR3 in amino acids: CASSQNRDRGYEQYF. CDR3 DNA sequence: TGTGCCAGCAGCCAAAACCGGGACAGGGGCTACGAGCAGTACTTC.

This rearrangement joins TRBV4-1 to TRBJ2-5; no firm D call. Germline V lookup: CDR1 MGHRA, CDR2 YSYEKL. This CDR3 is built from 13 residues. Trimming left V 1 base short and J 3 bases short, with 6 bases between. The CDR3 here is CASSQASEETQYF. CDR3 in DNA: TGCGCCAGCAGCCAAGCCTCTGAAGAGACCCAGTACTTC.

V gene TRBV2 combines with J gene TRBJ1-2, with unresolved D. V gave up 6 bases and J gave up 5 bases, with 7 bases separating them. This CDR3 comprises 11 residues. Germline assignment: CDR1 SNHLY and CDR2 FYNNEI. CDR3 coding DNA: TGTGCCAGCAGCCCCGAGTATGGCTACACCTTC. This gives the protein CASSPEYGYTF. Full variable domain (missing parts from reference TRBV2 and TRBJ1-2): EPEVTQTPSHQVTQMGQEVILRCVPISNHLYFYWYRQILGQKVEFLVSFYNNEISEKSEIFDDQFSVERPDGSNFTLKIRSTKLEDSAMYFCASSPEYGYTFGSGTRLTVV.

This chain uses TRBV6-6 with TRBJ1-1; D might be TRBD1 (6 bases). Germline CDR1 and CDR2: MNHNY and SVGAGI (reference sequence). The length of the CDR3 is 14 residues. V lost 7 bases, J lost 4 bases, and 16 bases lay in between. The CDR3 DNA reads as TGTGCCAGCACAGACACAGGGTCGGGCACTGAAGCTTTCTTT. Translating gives CASTDTGSGTEAFF.

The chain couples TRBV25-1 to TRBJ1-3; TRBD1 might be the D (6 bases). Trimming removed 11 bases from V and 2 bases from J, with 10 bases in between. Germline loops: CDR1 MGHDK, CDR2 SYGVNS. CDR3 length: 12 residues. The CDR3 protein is CASSGAGNTIYF. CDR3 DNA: TGTGCCTCCTCAGGGGCTGGAAACACCATATATTTT.

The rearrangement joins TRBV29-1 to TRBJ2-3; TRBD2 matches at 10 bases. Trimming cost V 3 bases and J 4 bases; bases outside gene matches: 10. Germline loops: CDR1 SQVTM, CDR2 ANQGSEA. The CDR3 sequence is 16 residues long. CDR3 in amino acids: CSVEWLAGVIPDTQYF. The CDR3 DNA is TGCAGCGTTGAGTGGCTAGCGGGAGTCATCCCAGATACGCAGTATTTT.

The chain's CDR3 is CASSLDSLAYEQYF. CDR3 nucleotides: TGCGCCAGCAGCTTGGACAGTTTGGCGTACGAGCAGTACTTC. The rearrangement links TRBV5-1 to TRBJ2-7; D gene uncertain. The V gene's germline CDR1 is SGHRS and CDR2 YFSETQ. This CDR3 has 14 residues. V was clipped by 0 bases and J by 4 bases, with 11 bases between them.

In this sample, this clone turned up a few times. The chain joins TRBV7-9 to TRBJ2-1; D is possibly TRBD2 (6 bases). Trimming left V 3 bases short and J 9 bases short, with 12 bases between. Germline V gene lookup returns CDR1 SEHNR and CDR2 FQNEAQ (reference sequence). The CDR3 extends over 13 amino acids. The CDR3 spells CASSFYMGGEQFF. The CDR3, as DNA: TGTGCCAGCAGCTTCTATATGGGGGGTGAGCAGTTCTTC.

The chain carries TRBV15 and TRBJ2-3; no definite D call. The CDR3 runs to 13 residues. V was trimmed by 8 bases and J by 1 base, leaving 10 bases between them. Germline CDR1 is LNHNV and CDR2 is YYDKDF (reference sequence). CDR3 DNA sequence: TGTGCCACCGCGATGTCCGGCACAGATACGCAGTATTTT. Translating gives CATAMSGTDTQYF.

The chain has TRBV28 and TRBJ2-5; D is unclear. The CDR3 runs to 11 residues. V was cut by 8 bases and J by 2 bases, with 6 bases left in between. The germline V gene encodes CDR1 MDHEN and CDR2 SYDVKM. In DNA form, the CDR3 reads TGTGCCAGCCAGAAACAAGAGACCCAGTACTTC. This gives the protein CASQKQETQYF.

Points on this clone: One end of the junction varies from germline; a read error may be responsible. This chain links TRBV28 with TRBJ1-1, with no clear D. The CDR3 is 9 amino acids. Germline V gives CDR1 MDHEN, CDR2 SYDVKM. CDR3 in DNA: TGTGCCAGCGGGAGTCACGGCAACTTT. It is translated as CASGSHGNF.

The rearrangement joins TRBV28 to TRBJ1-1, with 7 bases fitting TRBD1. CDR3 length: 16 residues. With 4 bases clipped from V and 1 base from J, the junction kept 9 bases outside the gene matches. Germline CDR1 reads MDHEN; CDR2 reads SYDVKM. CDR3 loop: CASSSFEGARNTEAFF. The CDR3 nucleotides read TGTGCCAGCAGTTCCTTCGAGGGGGCTCGGAACACTGAAGCTTTCTTT.